Presented here are 26 T cell receptor beta chains from one specimen sequenced in a study of shared clonotypes between healthy human individuals. Some clones are missing from TCRdb's copy, which holds only in-frame ones; the method was immunoSEQ multiplex PCR. In the table there are roughly 1.4 million clones, less than 99% of which are singletons. The sample taken for sequencing was naive CD4+ T cells sorted from blood. Subset indicated: CD45RA+ positively selected. The receptors stem from a man aged 30 to 39 in good health.

This clone has a single count. Within the sample, other DNA sequences also encode this same CDR3. The V and J genes are TRBV5-1 and TRBJ2-3; D unclear. This CDR3 contains 13 residues. Germline V gives CDR1 SGHRS, CDR2 YFSETQ. The ends were cut back, 0 bases at V and 6 bases at J, with 8 bases in the middle. The CDR3 loop reads CASSLGSPDTQYF. CDR3 sequence (DNA): TGCGCCAGCAGCTTGGGCTCTCCCGATACGCAGTATTTT.

The J gene is TRBJ1-4, the V gene TRBV5-1; D is perhaps TRBD1 (5 bases). Germline-derived CDR1 and CDR2 are SGHRS and YFSETQ. Trimming took 4 bases from V and 2 from J, leaving 18 bases between them. This CDR3 region has 17 residues. DNA of the CDR3: TGCGCCAGCAGCCAATTTGATAGGGGTAGGACTAATGAAAAACTGTTTTTT. Protein: CASSQFDRGRTNEKLFF.

On this clone: The sample carries other DNA sequences with the same CDR3. V and J are TRBV28 and TRBJ1-2; 7 nucleotides align to TRBD1. This CDR3 contains 12 residues. The junction had 0 bases not matched to a gene; V was cut back by 2 bases and J by 6 bases. Germline lookup yields CDR1 MDHEN and CDR2 SYDVKM. Here the CDR3 DNA reads TGTGCCAGCAGTTTAACAGGGGATGGCTACACCTTC. As protein: CASSLTGDGYTF.

This clone was detected only once. The V gene is TRBV6-5, the J gene TRBJ1-5; D uncertain. V lost 5 bases and J lost 5, with 10 bases in between. CDR1 is MNHEY and CDR2 is SVGAGI in the germline V gene. This CDR3 region has 13 residues. CDR3 sequence (DNA): TGTGCCAGCAGTACCACAGCCCATCAGCCCCAGCATTTT. This encodes CASSTTAHQPQHF.

This chain joins TRBV7-9 and TRBJ2-1; D may match TRBD1 or TRBD2 (5 bases each). The CDR3 runs to 16 residues. Deletions cut 2 bases from V and 2 bases from J, with 13 bases between. Germline CDR1 SEHNR, CDR2 FQNEAQ (reference sequence). CDR3 in amino acids: CASSLWSGPTYNEQFF. The DNA of the CDR3 is TGTGCCAGCAGCTTATGGTCGGGACCAACCTACAATGAGCAGTTCTTC.

The chain is built from TRBV7-8 and TRBJ2-1; tentatively, D is TRBD2 (5 bases). Trimming shortened V by 5 bases and J by 0 bases, and 11 bases separated the two germline ends. The CDR3 loop spans 15 amino acids. Germline lookup yields CDR1 SGHVS and CDR2 FQNEAQ. The CDR3 DNA reads as TGTGCCAGCAGCGTACTAGAACTCTCCTACAATGAGCAGTTCTTC. Translating it yields CASSVLELSYNEQFF.

V is TRBV5-4 and J is TRBJ2-3, with unresolved D. Germline V CDR1 and CDR2: SGHNT, YYREEE (reference sequence). The CDR3 is 13 residues long. V was trimmed by 0 bases and J by 2 bases, leaving 4 bases between them. In DNA, the CDR3 is TGTGCCAGCAGCTTGGTAACCACAGATACGCAGTATTTT. Translation gives CASSLVTTDTQYF.

The rearrangement joins TRBV7-9 to TRBJ2-1; D may be TRBD1 or TRBD2 (5 bases each). CDR1 and CDR2 from the germline V gene are SEHNR and FQNEAQ (reference sequence). This CDR3 spans 16 amino acids. V was shortened by 2 bases and J by 0 bases, with 11 bases between the two germline ends. CDR3 nucleotide sequence: TGTGCCAGCAGCTTAATCGTCGGGGCCTCCTACAATGAGCAGTTCTTC. This codes for CASSLIVGASYNEQFF.

The rearrangement links TRBV9 to TRBJ2-3, with TRBD2 matching 7 bases. The CDR3 runs 13 residues. The V and J ends lost 3 bases and 4 bases, in that order; junction bases with no gene match: 2. The germline gives CDR1 SGDLS, CDR2 YYNGEE. The CDR3 region is CASSGGSSDTQYF. CDR3 nucleotides: TGTGCCAGCAGCGGCGGGAGTTCAGATACGCAGTATTTT.

This clone was counted a single time. The chain employs TRBV7-2 and TRBJ1-5; D gene uncertain. Trimming removed 5 bases at V and 3 bases at J, with 8 bases between. The CDR3 spans 13 residues. Per the germline V gene, CDR1 is SGHTA and CDR2 is FQGNSA. In DNA form, the CDR3 reads TGTGCCAGCAGCATCATTGCCAATCAGCCCCAGCATTTT. Translating it yields CASSIIANQPQHF.

J is TRBJ2-2 and V is TRBV11-2; maybe TRBD2 (5 bases). This CDR3 spans 16 amino acids. CDR1 and CDR2 (germline): SGHAT, FQNNGV. The V end was cut by 6 bases, the J end by 5 bases, with 19 bases between. DNA for the CDR3: TGTGCCAGCAGTGTTAGGGCTAGCCGAAGTACCGGGGAGCTGTTTTTT. It codes for CASSVRASRSTGELFF. Full variable domain (outside the CDR3, taken from reference TRBV11-2 and TRBJ2-2): EAGVAQSPRYKIIEKRQSVAFWCNPISGHATLYWYQQILGQGPKLLIQFQNNGVVDDSQLPKDRFSAERLKGVDSTLKIQPAKLEDSAVYLCASSVRASRSTGELFFGEGSRLTVL.

The rearrangement links TRBV11-2 to TRBJ1-3, with a weak D call TRBD1 (6 bases). From germline, CDR1 is SGHAT and CDR2 FQNNGV. Trimming pared 5 bases from V and 5 bases from J, leaving 13 bases between. The CDR3 is 14 amino acids. CDR3 nucleotide sequence: TGTGCCAGCAGCGTTTCGACAGGAAGAAACACCATATATTTT. Residues: CASSVSTGRNTIYF. Combining the CDR3 with reference TRBV11-2 and TRBJ1-3 gives the whole variable domain EAGVAQSPRYKIIEKRQSVAFWCNPISGHATLYWYQQILGQGPKLLIQFQNNGVVDDSQLPKDRFSAERLKGVDSTLKIQPAKLEDSAVYLCASSVSTGRNTIYFGEGSWLTVV.

The chain combines TRBV18 with TRBJ2-5, with 7 bases that match TRBD2. V gave up 0 bases and J gave up 5 bases; unmatched junction bases: 6. Germline CDR1 KGHSH, CDR2 LQKENI. CDR3 length: 15 residues. The CDR3 loop is CASSPPSEGGETQYF. The DNA of the CDR3 is TGTGCCAGCTCACCACCTAGCGAGGGAGGGGAGACCCAGTACTTC.

V and J are TRBV5-4 and TRBJ2-5, with D hard to call. The germline gives CDR1 SGHNT, CDR2 YYREEE (reference sequence). There are 12 residues in the CDR3. Trimming left V 7 bases short and J 3 bases short, with 10 bases between. CDR3 DNA sequence: TGTGCCAGCGGATTGGCGGAAGAGACCCAGTACTTC. Translated, it gives CASGLAEETQYF.

The chain carries TRBV30 and TRBJ1-2; possible D gene TRBD1, 5 bases. V shed 7 bases and J shed 4 bases, with 19 bases lying between them. The germline V gene has CDR1 GTSNPN and CDR2 SVGIG (reference sequence). This CDR3 is 14 amino acids long. CDR3 sequence: CASPRAGRGYGYTF. CDR3 DNA: TGTGCCTCCCCTCGGGCAGGGAGGGGCTATGGCTACACCTTC.

This sequence joins TRBV2 and TRBJ2-1, with D unclear. Germline V CDR1 and CDR2: SNHLY, FYNNEI. The CDR3 consists of 15 residues. V was clipped by 6 bases and J by 0 bases, with 12 bases between them. CDR3 protein: CASRTGPSSYNEQFF. The CDR3 nucleotides read TGTGCCAGCAGGACGGGCCCGAGCTCCTACAATGAGCAGTTCTTC.

Notes on this clone: Additional DNA sequences in this sample encode the identical CDR3. The chain employs TRBV15 and TRBJ2-3; D gene uncertain. Germline V gene sequence: CDR1 LNHNV, CDR2 YYDKDF (reference sequence). The CDR3 is 12 amino acids. Trimming shortened V by 1 base and J by 5 bases, and 4 bases separated the two germline ends. CDR3 residues: CATSRVGDTQYF. The CDR3 DNA reads as TGTGCCACCAGCAGAGTGGGAGATACGCAGTATTTT.

CDR3 amino acids: CASSTPRGMRQETQYF. The CDR3 DNA is TGTGCCAGTAGTACCCCACGCGGAATGCGGCAAGAGACCCAGTACTTC. The chain is built from TRBV19 and TRBJ2-5; no firm D call. The CDR3 extends over 16 amino acids. CDR1 LNHDA and CDR2 SQIVND come from the germline V gene (reference sequence). Trimming removed 4 bases at V and 2 bases at J, with 17 bases between. Looking up the rest from reference TRBV19 and TRBJ2-5 gives the full variable domain: DGGITQSPKYLFRKEGQNVTLSCEQNLNHDAMYWYRQDPGQGLRLIYYSQIVNDFQKGDIAEGYSVSREKKESFPLTVTSAQKNPTAFYLCASSTPRGMRQETQYFGPGTRLLVL.

This chain links TRBV10-3 with TRBJ2-7; 11 bases map to TRBD1. Trimming at V came to 6 bases and at J to 4 bases, leaving 5 bases not matched to a gene. The CDR3 totals 14 residues. The germline CDR1 and CDR2 sequences are ENHRY and SYGVKD. In DNA form, the CDR3 reads TGTGCCATCAGGACGGACAGGGGGCTGTACGAGCAGTACTTC. Protein product: CAIRTDRGLYEQYF.

This clone was picked up one time. The V and J genes are TRBV10-3 and TRBJ2-5; 11 bases are a match to TRBD1. V shed 4 bases and J 4 bases; nucleotides not matched to a gene: 2. CDR3 length: 14 residues. The germline CDR1 and CDR2 sequences are ENHRY and SYGVKD. The CDR3 region has the DNA TGTGCCATCAGTGGGACAGGGGGCAGAGAGACCCAGTACTTC. It specifies CAISGTGGRETQYF.

The V gene is TRBV18, the J gene TRBJ2-5; D uncertain. The germline V and J ends were trimmed by 6 bases and 2 bases, with 7 bases remaining between them. This CDR3 has 12 residues. Germline V gives CDR1 KGHSH, CDR2 LQKENI. CDR3 sequence (DNA): TGTGCCAGCTCGCAAGGTCAAGAGACCCAGTACTTC. This translates into CASSQGQETQYF.

This clone has a single count. The rearrangement joins TRBV28 to TRBJ2-1; D ambiguous. The germline V gene encodes CDR1 MDHEN and CDR2 SYDVKM. The CDR3 runs to 13 residues. Trimming stripped 8 bases from V and 1 base from J, with 9 bases between. CDR3 residues: CASQTGSYNEQFF. In DNA form, the CDR3 reads TGTGCCAGCCAGACTGGTTCCTACAATGAGCAGTTCTTC.

The gene calls are TRBV5-5 and TRBJ1-2; D remains unclear. Germline V gene lookup returns CDR1 SGHKS and CDR2 YYEKEE (reference sequence). This CDR3 contains 11 residues. Trimming shortened V by 4 bases and J by 2 bases, and 3 bases separated the two germline ends. Here the CDR3 DNA reads TGTGCCAGCAGCCAAAACTATGGCTACACCTTC. It encodes CASSQNYGYTF.

The chain is built from TRBV28 and TRBJ2-5; 7 bases are shared with TRBD2. The V gene's germline CDR1 is MDHEN and CDR2 SYDVKM. The J segment lost 2 bases and the V segment lost 6 bases, leaving 3 bases of the junction unmatched. The CDR3 is made up of 13 amino acids. CDR3: CASRNGGQETQYF. CDR3 nucleotide sequence: TGTGCCAGCAGAAACGGGGGGCAAGAGACCCAGTACTTC.

V usage is TRBV12-5 and J usage is TRBJ1-2; D is possibly TRBD1 (6 bases). The CDR3 spans 16 residues. The V end lost 0 bases, the J end lost 5 bases, and 16 bases lay between the germline ends. Germline V CDR1 and CDR2: LGHNT, FRNRAP. CDR3 nucleotides: TGTGCTAGTGGTTTGGTAAGGGGGGGCATCCCTTATGGCTACACCTTC. Residues: CASGLVRGGIPYGYTF. The full variable domain, in which reference TRBV12-5 and TRBJ1-2 provide the parts outside the CDR3, is DARVTQTPRHKVTEMGQEVTMRCQPILGHNTVFWYRQTMMQGLELLAYFRNRAPLDDSGMPKDRFSAEMPDATLATLKIQPSEPRDSAVYFCASGLVRGGIPYGYTFGSGTRLTVV.

This sequence joins TRBV5-4 and TRBJ2-4; D tentatively reads TRBD1 or TRBD2 (6 bases each). The CDR3 totals 15 residues. Trimming removed 1 base at V and 8 bases at J, with 16 bases between. The germline V gene encodes CDR1 SGHNT and CDR2 YYREEE (reference sequence). CDR3 nucleotide sequence: TGTGCCAGCAGCTTGACCCGAGGAGGGGGAGACATTCAGTACTTC. Translating gives CASSLTRGGGDIQYF.